This T cell receptor beta chain was recovered during a study of OX40 agonist ivuxolimab in advanced cancers. The V gene's germline CDR1 is SEHNR and CDR2 FQNEAQ (reference sequence). V was shortened by 6 bases and J by 3 bases, with 14 bases between the two germline ends. The CDR3 extends over 14 amino acids. Sequenced by immunoSEQ multiplex PCR; TCRdb stores in-frame clones only, minus some. The sample contains roughly 91,000 clones, 85% to 90% of which appear only once. The J gene is TRBJ1-2, the V gene TRBV7-9; D unclear. This TCR came from an adult with an advanced solid tumor such as melanoma, head and neck, liver or kidney cancer. The source was CD4+ or CD8+ T cells sorted from blood, collected in a trial of the OX40 agonist ivuxolimab. This CDR3 reads CASRKVWGDYGYTF. The CDR3 DNA reads TGTGCCAGCAGAAAAGTTTGGGGAGACTATGGCTACACCTTC.